The 31 T cell receptor beta chains below were found in one sample sequenced in a study of blood T cell repertoires in COVID-19 (dated by TCRdb to 2018 to 2021). Receptors were amplified or captured by the immunoSEQ multiplex PCR assay. TCRdb obtained this table from immuneACCESS and retained in-frame rearrangements with V and J assigned. These tables miss some clones; where compared with another copy, unresolved V genes account for less than half of the shortfall, and the remainder is unexplained. Present in this sample are about 440,000 clones, nearly 90% of which were seen just once. Almost 2% of the sample belongs to the ten largest clones. Input material: PBMCs or T cells enriched from blood (not recorded which). The origin of the receptors is a woman younger than 30 with acute COVID-19.

V usage is TRBV23-1 and J usage is TRBJ2-1, with TRBD2 matching 7 bases. TRBV23-1 counts as an open reading frame of uncertain function. The junction had 7 bases not matched to a gene; V was cut back by 9 bases and J by 2 bases. There are 14 residues in the CDR3. Here the CDR3 DNA reads TGCGCCAGAGGGAGGGACCTCCCCTACAATGAGCAGTTCTTC. The encoded protein is CARGRDLPYNEQFF.

The rearrangement joins TRBV15 to TRBJ1-1, with unresolved D. Trimming cost V 2 bases and J 0 bases, with 7 bases left between them. The germline CDR1 and CDR2 sequences are LNHNV and YYDKDF (reference sequence). The CDR3 covers 14 residues. The CDR3 sequence is CATSRSVLNTEAFF. The DNA for the CDR3 is TGTGCCACCAGCAGATCTGTTTTGAACACTGAAGCTTTCTTT.

V usage is TRBV10-3 and J usage is TRBJ1-1; D is uncertain. The CDR3 has 15 residues. Looked up from germline, CDR1 is ENHRY and CDR2 is SYGVKD. Trimming pared 2 bases from V and 0 bases from J, leaving 10 bases between. CDR3 coding DNA: TGTGCCATCAGTGAGCTTGCAAACATGAACACTGAAGCTTTCTTT. Its protein is CAISELANMNTEAFF.

The chain has TRBV7-8 and TRBJ2-7, with D possibly TRBD2 on 5 matching bases. Between the trimmed V and J ends, which lost 3 bases and 7 bases, there was a span of 7 bases. This CDR3 spans 11 amino acids. Germline CDR1 SGHVS, CDR2 FQNEAQ. CDR3 in amino acids: CASSFGGEQYF. CDR3 in DNA: TGTGCCAGCAGCTTCGGAGGTGAGCAGTACTTC.

The chain employs TRBV5-1 and TRBJ2-1; 11 bases agree with TRBD2. CDR1 is SGHRS, CDR2 YFSETQ, per germline. V gave up 0 bases and J gave up 6 bases; unmatched junction bases: 2. This CDR3 is 15 amino acids long. As DNA, the CDR3 is TGCGCCAGCAGCTTGGAACTAGCGGGGGCCAATGAGCAGTTCTTC. Its protein is CASSLELAGANEQFF.

This clone was recorded once. The chain carries TRBV5-8 and TRBJ1-6; 7 bases line up with TRBD1. V trimming: 3 bases; J trimming: 8 bases; junction bases outside the gene matches: 8. Germline V gene data show CDR1 as SGHTS and CDR2 as YDEGEE. The CDR3 consists of 15 residues. CDR3 sequence (DNA): TGTGCCAGCAGCTCCGCGACAGGGACGTATTCACCCCTCCACTTT. Its protein is CASSSATGTYSPLHF.

V usage is TRBV28 and J usage is TRBJ2-3; 13 bases line up with TRBD2. This CDR3 is 17 amino acids long. CDR1 and CDR2 (germline): MDHEN, SYDVKM. J was trimmed by 6 bases and V by 6 bases; bases with no gene match: 12. DNA of the CDR3: TGTGCCAGCAGACGGCTTCGACTAGCGGGAGGTCAGGATACGCAGTATTTT. It encodes CASRRLRLAGGQDTQYF.

V usage is TRBV15 and J usage is TRBJ2-7; 8 bases line up with TRBD1. V was clipped by 0 bases and J by 6 bases; unmatched bases: 10. Per the germline V gene, CDR1 is LNHNV and CDR2 is YYDKDF (reference sequence). CDR3 length: 16 amino acids. In DNA form, the CDR3 reads TGTGCCACCAGCAGAGATCTAGGACAGGGCCCAACCGAGCAGTACTTC. As protein: CATSRDLGQGPTEQYF.

The rearrangement uses TRBV11-2 and TRBJ2-2; TRBD1 matches at 7 bases. The CDR3 extends over 15 amino acids. In germline, CDR1 is SGHAT, CDR2 FQNNGV. J gave up 2 bases and V 5 bases, and 5 bases lay outside the gene matches. CDR3 sequence reads: CASSPDRLNTGELFF. The CDR3 DNA follows: TGTGCCAGCAGCCCGGACAGGTTAAACACCGGGGAGCTGTTTTTT.

This chain connects TRBV4-1 to TRBJ1-1; the D gene is possibly TRBD1 (6 bases). The CDR3 totals 15 residues. Trimming took 4 bases from V and 4 from J, leaving 16 bases between them. Germline CDR1 reads MGHRA; CDR2 reads YSYEKL. The CDR3: CASSPTEGGFTEAFF. In DNA form, the CDR3 reads TGCGCCAGCAGCCCGACCGAGGGGGGGTTCACTGAAGCTTTCTTT.

Written as DNA, the CDR3 is TGTGCCAGCAGTTACTCGTCGGGTAGAGCAGACATTCAGTACTTC. It is translated as CASSYSSGRADIQYF. V and J are TRBV6-5 and TRBJ2-4; no clear D gene. V gave up 0 bases and J gave up 8 bases, with 14 bases separating them. CDR3 length: 15 residues. Germline assignment: CDR1 MNHEY and CDR2 SVGAGI.

The chain has TRBV18 and TRBJ2-7; 7 positions agree with TRBD1. V lost 3 bases and J lost 0; bases outside the gene matches: 2. Germline CDR1 is KGHSH and CDR2 is LQKENI. The CDR3 runs 14 residues. The chain's CDR3 is CASSPGTDSYEQYF. In nucleotides, the CDR3 is TGTGCCAGCTCACCGGGGACAGACTCCTACGAGCAGTACTTC.

The V and J genes are TRBV7-9 and TRBJ2-1; a possible D gene is TRBD2 (5 bases). This CDR3 is built from 11 residues. V gave up 7 bases and J gave up 10 bases, with 11 bases separating them. Per germline, CDR1 SEHNR and CDR2 FQNEAQ (reference sequence). In nucleotides, the CDR3 is TGTGCCAGCATCCCGGCGGGCGAGCAGTTCTTC. This sequence encodes CASIPAGEQFF. The full variable domain, with the rest looked up from reference TRBV7-9 and TRBJ2-1, is DTGVSQNPRHKITKRGQNVTFRCDPISEHNRLYWYRQTLGQGPEFLTYFQNEAQLEKSRLLSDRFSAERPKGSFSTLEIQRTEQGDSAMYLCASIPAGEQFFGPGTRLTVL.

The chain joins TRBV3-1 (or the pseudogene TRBV3-2) to TRBJ2-3; 11 positions agree with TRBD2. The CDR3 runs to 18 residues. V lost 0 bases and J lost 2; bases outside the gene matches: 7. The germline gives CDR1 LGHDT, CDR2 YNNKEL (reference sequence). The CDR3 nucleotides read TGTGCCAGCAGCCAAGATCTCCTAGCGGGGGGATTCACAGATACGCAGTATTTT. It specifies CASSQDLLAGGFTDTQYF.

This chain uses TRBV3-1 (or the pseudogene TRBV3-2) with TRBJ2-1, with a weak D call TRBD2 (5 bases). The CDR3 is 16 amino acids. From germline, CDR1 is LGHDT and CDR2 YNNKEL (reference sequence). Trimming removed 8 bases from V and 0 bases from J, with 17 bases in between. Written as DNA, the CDR3 is TGTGCCAGCTCCCCCGGACTGGGAAGCTCCTACAATGAGCAGTTCTTC. Protein sequence: CASSPGLGSSYNEQFF.

The rearrangement links TRBV19 to TRBJ2-7; the match to TRBD1 covers 9 bases. Germline CDR1 reads LNHDA; CDR2 reads SQIVND (reference sequence). The J segment lost 3 bases and the V segment lost 5 bases, leaving 8 bases of the junction unmatched. The CDR3 is 15 residues long. The CDR3 DNA sequence: TGTGCCAGTAGTTCCCACAGGGGGCGCGGCTACGAGCAGTACTTC. It encodes CASSSHRGRGYEQYF.

The chain carries TRBV12-3 or TRBV12-4 and TRBJ2-1; D is perhaps TRBD2 (6 bases). CDR3 length: 13 residues. Trimming pared 7 bases from V and 3 bases from J, leaving 10 bases between. The CDR3 DNA reads TGTGCCAGCACCCTAGCGAGCTACAATGAGCAGTTCTTC. Amino acids: CASTLASYNEQFF.

The V call is TRBV6-5, the J call TRBJ2-7; the match to TRBD1 covers 8 bases. With V trimmed by 6 bases and J by 2 bases, 6 bases remained unmatched. The CDR3 runs to 14 residues. CDR1 and CDR2 (germline): MNHEY, SVGAGI. The CDR3: CASRKQGGTYEQYF. The CDR3 region has the DNA TGTGCCAGCAGAAAACAGGGGGGTACCTACGAGCAGTACTTC.

V usage is TRBV11-2 and J usage is TRBJ2-6; 8 bases are a match to TRBD1. Germline lookup yields CDR1 SGHAT and CDR2 FQNNGV. Trimming removed 1 base from V and 2 bases from J; junction bases left unmatched: 1. This CDR3 region has 16 residues. CDR3 sequence reads: CASSLGQGTGANVLTF. The CDR3 DNA reads TGTGCCAGCAGCTTAGGACAGGGGACTGGGGCCAACGTCCTGACTTTC.

The chain joins TRBV6-5 to TRBJ1-6, with D possibly matching TRBD1 (6 bases). There are 14 residues in the CDR3. The V end lost 7 bases, the J end lost 7 bases, and 14 bases lay between the germline ends. Germline V gene data show CDR1 as MNHEY and CDR2 as SVGAGI. The CDR3 nucleotides are TGTGCCAGCAAGCAGGGGCCCCCAAATTCACCCCTCCACTTT. Its translation is CASKQGPPNSPLHF.

The V and J genes are TRBV29-1 and TRBJ2-5; no reliable D call. Trimming removed 3 bases from V and 6 bases from J, with 14 bases in between. The CDR3 is made up of 13 amino acids. Germline V lookup: CDR1 SQVTM, CDR2 ANQGSEA. DNA of the CDR3: TGCAGCGTTGAGGCAGGAATGTATAAGACCCAGTACTTC. Its translation is CSVEAGMYKTQYF.

As DNA, the CDR3 is TGTGCCAGCAGTGGGCGGGGGGGCTACTACGAGCAGTACTTC. It is translated as CASSGRGGYYEQYF. The rearrangement uses TRBV27 and TRBJ2-7, with 9 nucleotides matching TRBD2. The germline V gene has CDR1 MNHEY and CDR2 SMNVEV (reference sequence). The CDR3 is 14 amino acids. J was trimmed by 3 bases and V by 5 bases; bases with no gene match: 5.

A few counts support this clone. The genes are TRBV20-1 and TRBJ1-6, with TRBD1 identical over 7 bases. The V and J ends lost 3 bases and 10 bases, in that order; junction bases with no gene match: 9. This CDR3 is built from 14 residues. CDR1 is DFQATT, CDR2 SNEGSKA, per germline (reference sequence). CDR3 sequence (DNA): TGCAGTGCTAGTTCTGTGACAGGGCAATCACCCCTCCACTTT. This codes for CSASSVTGQSPLHF.

The V and J genes are TRBV21-1 and TRBJ2-1; the table's D call, TRBD2, has no DNA check behind it. TRBV21-1 is an annotated pseudogene. The CDR3 length is 15 residues. Here the CDR3 DNA reads TGTGCCAGCAGCTCGGCGGGGACTAGTTCCCCTGAGCAGTTCTTC. This gives the protein CASSSAGTSSPEQFF.

This sequence joins TRBV5-1 and TRBJ1-2; maybe TRBD1 (6 bases). This CDR3 contains 13 residues. Germline-derived CDR1 and CDR2 are SGHRS and YFSETQ. V gave up 1 base and J gave up 8 bases, with 12 bases separating them. Here the CDR3 reads CASSLTQGTGYTF. The DNA of the CDR3 is TGCGCCAGCAGCTTGACCCAGGGGACGGGCTACACCTTC.

The V gene is TRBV5-8, the J gene TRBJ1-2, with D possibly being TRBD1 (6 bases). Per the germline V gene, CDR1 is SGHTS and CDR2 is YDEGEE. Trimming cost V 0 bases and J 4 bases, with 10 bases left between them. This CDR3 spans 14 amino acids. In nucleotides, the CDR3 is TGTGCCAGCAGCTTGGTAGGGGGTTTCTATGGCTACACCTTC. Protein sequence: CASSLVGGFYGYTF.

This chain uses TRBV24-1 with TRBJ1-2; the D is unclear. This CDR3 comprises 12 residues. CDR1 and CDR2 (germline): KGHDR, SFDVKD. The ends were cut back, 3 bases at V and 4 bases at J, with 5 bases in the middle. The CDR3 DNA follows: TGTGCCACCAGTGATCGGTCCTATGGCTACACCTTC. Its translation: CATSDRSYGYTF.

CDR3 amino acids: CASSYYRTGSTDTQYF. For the CDR3, the DNA is TGTGCCAGCAGTTACTACAGGACAGGGAGCACAGATACGCAGTATTTT. V is TRBV6-5 and J is TRBJ2-3; TRBD1 agrees at 8 bases. This CDR3 spans 16 amino acids. Germline CDR1 is MNHEY and CDR2 is SVGAGI. Trimming cost V 1 base and J 0 bases; bases outside gene matches: 3.

The chain has TRBV29-1 and TRBJ2-1, with TRBD2 matching over 8 bases. Trimming at V came to 6 bases and at J to 6 bases, leaving 13 bases not matched to a gene. The CDR3 contains 15 residues. From germline, CDR1 is SQVTM and CDR2 ANQGSEA. The DNA of the CDR3 is TGCAGCGTCGACCCCGGGACTAGACCCTCCAATGAGCAGTTCTTC. This gives the protein CSVDPGTRPSNEQFF.

This chain uses TRBV19 with TRBJ1-2; TRBD1 matches at 11 bases. The CDR3 totals 14 residues. Germline assignment: CDR1 LNHDA and CDR2 SQIVND (reference sequence). V was clipped by 5 bases and J by 8 bases; unmatched bases: 7. This CDR3 is CASSPRDRGIGYTF. CDR3 sequence (DNA): TGTGCCAGTAGTCCCCGGGACAGGGGGATCGGCTACACCTTC.

This chain links TRBV7-9 with TRBJ1-5; tentative D call: TRBD1 (6 bases). Germline V gene lookup returns CDR1 SEHNR and CDR2 FQNEAQ (reference sequence). There are 16 residues in the CDR3. Trimming left V 5 bases short and J 3 bases short, with 17 bases between. CDR3 sequence (DNA): TGTGCCAGCAGCCAAGTCCAGGGGAAGGACAATCAGCCCCAGCATTTT. Protein: CASSQVQGKDNQPQHF.